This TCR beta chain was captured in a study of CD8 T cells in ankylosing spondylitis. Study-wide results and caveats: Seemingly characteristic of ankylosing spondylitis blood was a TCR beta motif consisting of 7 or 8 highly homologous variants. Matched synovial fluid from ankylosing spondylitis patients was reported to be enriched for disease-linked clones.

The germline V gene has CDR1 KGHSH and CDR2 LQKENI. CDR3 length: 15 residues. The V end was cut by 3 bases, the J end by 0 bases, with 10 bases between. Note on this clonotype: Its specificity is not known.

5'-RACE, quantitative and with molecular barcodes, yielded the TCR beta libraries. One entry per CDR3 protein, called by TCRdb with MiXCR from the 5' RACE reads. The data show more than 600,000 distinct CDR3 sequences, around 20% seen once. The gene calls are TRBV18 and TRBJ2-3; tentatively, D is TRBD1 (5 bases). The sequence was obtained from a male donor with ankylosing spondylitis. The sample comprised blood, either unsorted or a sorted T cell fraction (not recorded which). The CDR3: CASSPSTASTDTQYF. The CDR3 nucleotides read TGTGCCAGCTCACCCTCGACAGCCAGCACAGATACGCAGTATTTT. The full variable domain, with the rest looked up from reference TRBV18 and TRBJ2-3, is NAGVMQNPRHLVRRRGQEARLRCSPMKGHSHVYWYRQLPEEGLKFMVYLQKENIIDESGMPKERFSAEFPKEGPSILRIQQVVRGDSAAYFCASSPSTASTDTQYFGPGTRLTVL.